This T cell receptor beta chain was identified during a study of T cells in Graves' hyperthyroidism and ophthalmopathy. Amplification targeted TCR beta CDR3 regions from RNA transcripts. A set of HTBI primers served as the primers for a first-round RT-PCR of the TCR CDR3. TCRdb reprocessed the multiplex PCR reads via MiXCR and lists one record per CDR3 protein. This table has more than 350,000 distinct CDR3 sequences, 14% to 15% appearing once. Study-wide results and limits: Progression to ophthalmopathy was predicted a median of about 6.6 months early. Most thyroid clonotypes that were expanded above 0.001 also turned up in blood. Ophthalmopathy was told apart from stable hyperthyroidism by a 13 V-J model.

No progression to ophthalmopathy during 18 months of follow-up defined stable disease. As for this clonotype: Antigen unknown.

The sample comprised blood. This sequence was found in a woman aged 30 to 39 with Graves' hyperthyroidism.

The CDR3 here is CASSLVVGYEQYF. In DNA form, the CDR3 reads TGTGCCAGCAGCTTAGTAGTTGGCTACGAGCAGTACTTC. The chain couples TRBV5-6 to TRBJ2-7; D unresolved. This CDR3 region has 13 residues. V was shortened by 2 bases and J by 3 bases, with 9 bases between the two germline ends. Germline V gene lookup returns CDR1 SGHDT and CDR2 YYEEEE.